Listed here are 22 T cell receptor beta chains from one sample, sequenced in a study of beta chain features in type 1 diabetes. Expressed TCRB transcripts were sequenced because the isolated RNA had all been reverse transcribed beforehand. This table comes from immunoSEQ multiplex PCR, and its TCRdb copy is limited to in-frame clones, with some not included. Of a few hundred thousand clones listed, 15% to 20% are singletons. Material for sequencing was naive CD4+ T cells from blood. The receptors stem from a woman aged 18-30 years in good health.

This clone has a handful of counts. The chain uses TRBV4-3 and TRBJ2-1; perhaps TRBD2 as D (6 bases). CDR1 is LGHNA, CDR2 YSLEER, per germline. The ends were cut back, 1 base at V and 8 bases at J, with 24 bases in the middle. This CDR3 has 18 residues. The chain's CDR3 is CASSQAPRGTLGEDEQFF. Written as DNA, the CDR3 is TGCGCCAGCAGCCAAGCTCCTCGTGGGACTTTAGGCGAGGATGAGCAGTTCTTC.

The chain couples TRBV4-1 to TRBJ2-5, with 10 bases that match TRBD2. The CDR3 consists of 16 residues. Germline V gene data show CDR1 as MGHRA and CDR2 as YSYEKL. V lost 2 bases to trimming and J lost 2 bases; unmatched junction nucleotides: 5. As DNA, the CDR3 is TGCGCCAGCAGCCAAAGAGCGGGGGGGGGTCAAGAGACCCAGTACTTC. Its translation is CASSQRAGGGQETQYF.

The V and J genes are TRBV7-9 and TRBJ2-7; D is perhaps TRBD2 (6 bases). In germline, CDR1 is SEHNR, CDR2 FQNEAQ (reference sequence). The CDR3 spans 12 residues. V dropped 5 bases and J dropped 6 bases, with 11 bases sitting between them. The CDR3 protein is CASSPLGSEQYF. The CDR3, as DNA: TGTGCCAGCAGCCCCCTCGGGAGCGAGCAGTACTTC.

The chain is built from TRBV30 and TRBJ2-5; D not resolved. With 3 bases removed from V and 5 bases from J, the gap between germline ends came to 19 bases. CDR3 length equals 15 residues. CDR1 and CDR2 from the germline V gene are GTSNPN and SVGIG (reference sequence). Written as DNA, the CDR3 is TGTGCCTGGAGCCGTGTCTGGCCCAAATCGGAGACCCAGTACTTC. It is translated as CAWSRVWPKSETQYF. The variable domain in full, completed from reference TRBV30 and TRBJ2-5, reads SQTIHQWPATLVQPVGSPLSLECTVEGTSNPNLYWYRQAAGRGLQLLFYSVGIGQISSEVPQNLSASRPQDRQFILSSKKLLLSDSGFYLCAWSRVWPKSETQYFGPGTRLLVL.

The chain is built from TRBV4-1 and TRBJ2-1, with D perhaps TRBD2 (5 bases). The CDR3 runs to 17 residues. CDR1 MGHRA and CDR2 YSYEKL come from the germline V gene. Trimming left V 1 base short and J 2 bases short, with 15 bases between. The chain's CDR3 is CASSQAVSVDPYNEQFF. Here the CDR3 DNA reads TGCGCCAGCAGCCAAGCCGTTAGCGTAGACCCCTACAATGAGCAGTTCTTC.

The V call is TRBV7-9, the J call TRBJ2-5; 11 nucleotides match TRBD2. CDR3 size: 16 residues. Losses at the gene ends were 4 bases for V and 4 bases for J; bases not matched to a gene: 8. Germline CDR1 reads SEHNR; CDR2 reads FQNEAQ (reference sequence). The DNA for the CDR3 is TGTGCCAGCAGCTCTCTACTAGCGGGAGAAGGAGAGACCCAGTACTTC. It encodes CASSSLLAGEGETQYF. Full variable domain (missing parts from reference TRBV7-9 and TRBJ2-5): DTGVSQNPRHKITKRGQNVTFRCDPISEHNRLYWYRQTLGQGPEFLTYFQNEAQLEKSRLLSDRFSAERPKGSFSTLEIQRTEQGDSAMYLCASSSLLAGEGETQYFGPGTRLLVL.

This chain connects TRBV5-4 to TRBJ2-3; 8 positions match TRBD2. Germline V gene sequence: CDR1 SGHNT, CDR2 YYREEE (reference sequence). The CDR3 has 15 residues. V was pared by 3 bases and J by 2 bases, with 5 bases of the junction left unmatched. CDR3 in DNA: TGTGCCAGCAGCTCAGCGGGGGCCTACACAGATACGCAGTATTTT. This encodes CASSSAGAYTDTQYF.

The CDR3: CASSRGQSFEQFF. CDR3 nucleotides: TGTGCCAGCAGCCGCGGACAATCTTTTGAGCAGTTCTTC. The J gene is TRBJ2-1, the V gene TRBV9, with a possible D match to TRBD1 (5 bases). This CDR3 contains 13 residues. Germline CDR1 and CDR2: SGDLS and YYNGEE. Trimming removed 4 bases from V and 9 bases from J, with 14 bases in between.

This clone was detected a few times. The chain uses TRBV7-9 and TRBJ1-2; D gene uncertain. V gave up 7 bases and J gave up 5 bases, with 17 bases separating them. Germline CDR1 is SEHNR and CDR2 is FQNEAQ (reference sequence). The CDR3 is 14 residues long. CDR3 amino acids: CASNQKGDEYGYTF. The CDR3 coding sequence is TGTGCCAGCAATCAAAAGGGAGATGAGTATGGCTACACCTTC.

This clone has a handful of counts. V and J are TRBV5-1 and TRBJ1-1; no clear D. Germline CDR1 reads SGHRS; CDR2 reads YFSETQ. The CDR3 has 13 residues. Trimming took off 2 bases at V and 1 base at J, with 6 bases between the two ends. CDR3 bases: TGCGCCAGCAGCTTACAGTCGAACACTGAAGCTTTCTTT. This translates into CASSLQSNTEAFF.

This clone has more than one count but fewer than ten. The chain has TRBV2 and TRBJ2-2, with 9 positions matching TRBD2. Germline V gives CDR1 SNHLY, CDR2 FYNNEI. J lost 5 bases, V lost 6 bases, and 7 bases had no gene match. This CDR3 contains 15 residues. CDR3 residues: CASSETSGNTGELFF. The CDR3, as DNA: TGTGCCAGCAGCGAGACTAGCGGTAATACCGGGGAGCTGTTTTTT. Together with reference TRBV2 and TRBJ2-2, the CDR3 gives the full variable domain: EPEVTQTPSHQVTQMGQEVILRCVPISNHLYFYWYRQILGQKVEFLVSFYNNEISEKSEIFDDQFSVERPDGSNFTLKIRSTKLEDSAMYFCASSETSGNTGELFFGEGSRLTVL.

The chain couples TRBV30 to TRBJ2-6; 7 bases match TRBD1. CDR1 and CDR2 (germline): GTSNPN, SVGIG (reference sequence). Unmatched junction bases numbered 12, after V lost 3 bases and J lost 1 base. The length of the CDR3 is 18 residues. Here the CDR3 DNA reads TGTGCCTGGAGCAAACCGACAGGGTATAGGTCTGGGGCCAACGTCCTGACTTTC. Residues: CAWSKPTGYRSGANVLTF.

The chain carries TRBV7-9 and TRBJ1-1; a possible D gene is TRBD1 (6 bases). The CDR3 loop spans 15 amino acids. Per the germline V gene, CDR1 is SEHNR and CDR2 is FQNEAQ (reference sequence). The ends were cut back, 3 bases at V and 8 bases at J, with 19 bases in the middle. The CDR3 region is CASSFRVLAQGEAFF. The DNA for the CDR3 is TGTGCCAGCAGCTTCCGGGTCCTAGCACAGGGAGAAGCTTTCTTT.

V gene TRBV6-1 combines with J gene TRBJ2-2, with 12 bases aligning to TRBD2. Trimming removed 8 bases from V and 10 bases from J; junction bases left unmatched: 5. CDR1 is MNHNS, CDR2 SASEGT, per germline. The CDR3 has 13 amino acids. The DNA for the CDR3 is TGTGCCAGCTATCTAGCGGGAGGGTCGGAGCTGTTTTTT. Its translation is CASYLAGGSELFF.

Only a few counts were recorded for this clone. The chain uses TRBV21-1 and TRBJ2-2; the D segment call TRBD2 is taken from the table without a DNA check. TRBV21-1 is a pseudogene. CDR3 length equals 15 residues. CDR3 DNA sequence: TGTGCCAGCAGAAGGGAGGGAGCGAACACCGGGGAGCTGTTTTTT. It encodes CASRREGANTGELFF.

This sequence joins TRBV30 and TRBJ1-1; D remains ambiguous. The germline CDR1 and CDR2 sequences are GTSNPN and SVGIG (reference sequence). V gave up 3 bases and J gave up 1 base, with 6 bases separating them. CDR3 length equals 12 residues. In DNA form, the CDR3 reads TGTGCCTGGAGGGGCGCGAACACTGAAGCTTTCTTT. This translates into CAWRGANTEAFF.

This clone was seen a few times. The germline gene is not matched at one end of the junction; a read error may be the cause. The CDR3 DNA reads as TGTGCCAGCTCCGGGACAGGGGGCGCAGGTCGCTTC. Its translation is CASSGTGGAGRF. The V call is TRBV6-6, the J call TRBJ1-2, with 12 bases lining up with TRBD1. Germline lookup yields CDR1 MNHNY and CDR2 SVGAGI (reference sequence). CDR3 length: 12 residues.

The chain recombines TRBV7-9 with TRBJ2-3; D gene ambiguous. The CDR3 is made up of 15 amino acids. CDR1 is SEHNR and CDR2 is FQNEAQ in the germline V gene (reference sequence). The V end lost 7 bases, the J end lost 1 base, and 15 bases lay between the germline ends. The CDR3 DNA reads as TGTGCCAGCATCGCGCCCCGCGTGGGCACAGATACGCAGTATTTT. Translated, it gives CASIAPRVGTDTQYF.

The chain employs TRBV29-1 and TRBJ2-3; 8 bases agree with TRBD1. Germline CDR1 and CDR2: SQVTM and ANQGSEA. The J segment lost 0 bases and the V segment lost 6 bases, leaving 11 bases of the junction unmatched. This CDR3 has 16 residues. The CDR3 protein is CSVDGQGLISTDTQYF. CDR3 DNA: TGCAGCGTCGATGGACAGGGTCTAATAAGCACAGATACGCAGTATTTT.

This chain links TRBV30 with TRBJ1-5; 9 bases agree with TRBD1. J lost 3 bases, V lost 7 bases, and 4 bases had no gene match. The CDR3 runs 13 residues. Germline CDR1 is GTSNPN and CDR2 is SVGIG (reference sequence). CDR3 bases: TGTGCCTCGGGACAGGGAGACAATCAGCCCCAGCATTTT. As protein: CASGQGDNQPQHF.

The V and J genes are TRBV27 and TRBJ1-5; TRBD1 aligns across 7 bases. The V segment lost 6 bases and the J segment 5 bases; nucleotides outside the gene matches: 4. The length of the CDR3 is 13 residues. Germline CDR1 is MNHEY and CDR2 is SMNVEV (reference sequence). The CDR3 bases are TGTGCCAGCAGGGACAGGTCTGATCAGCCCCAGCATTTT. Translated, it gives CASRDRSDQPQHF.

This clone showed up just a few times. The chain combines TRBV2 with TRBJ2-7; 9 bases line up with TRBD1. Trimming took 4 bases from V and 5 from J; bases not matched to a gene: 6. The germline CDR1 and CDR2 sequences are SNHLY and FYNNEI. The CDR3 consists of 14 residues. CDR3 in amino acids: CASSVGQGTHEQYF. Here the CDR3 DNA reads TGTGCCAGCAGTGTGGGACAGGGAACCCACGAGCAGTACTTC.